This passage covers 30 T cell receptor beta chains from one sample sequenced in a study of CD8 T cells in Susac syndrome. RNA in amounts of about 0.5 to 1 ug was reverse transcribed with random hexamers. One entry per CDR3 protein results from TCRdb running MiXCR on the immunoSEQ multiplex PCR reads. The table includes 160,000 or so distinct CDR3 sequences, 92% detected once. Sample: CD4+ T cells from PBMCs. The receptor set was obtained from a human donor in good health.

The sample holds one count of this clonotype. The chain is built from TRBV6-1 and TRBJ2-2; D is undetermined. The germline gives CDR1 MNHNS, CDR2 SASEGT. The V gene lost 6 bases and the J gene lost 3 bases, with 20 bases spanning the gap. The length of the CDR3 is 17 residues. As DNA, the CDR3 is TGTGCCAGCAGAGTCCCCTCTGGCAAGGATTACACCGGGGAGCTGTTTTTT. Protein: CASRVPSGKDYTGELFF.

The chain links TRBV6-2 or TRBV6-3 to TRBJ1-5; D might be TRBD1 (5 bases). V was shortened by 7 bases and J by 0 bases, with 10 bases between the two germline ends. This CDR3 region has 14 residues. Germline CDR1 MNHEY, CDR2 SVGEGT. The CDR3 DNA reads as TGTGCCAGCACGGCAAGGGGTAGCAATCAGCCCCAGCATTTT. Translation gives CASTARGSNQPQHF.

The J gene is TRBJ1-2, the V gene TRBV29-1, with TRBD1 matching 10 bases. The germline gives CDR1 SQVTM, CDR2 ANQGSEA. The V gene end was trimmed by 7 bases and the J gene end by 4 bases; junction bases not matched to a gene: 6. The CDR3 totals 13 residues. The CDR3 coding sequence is TGCAGCGCCCGGAGGGACAGGGGCTATGGCTACACCTTC. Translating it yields CSARRDRGYGYTF.

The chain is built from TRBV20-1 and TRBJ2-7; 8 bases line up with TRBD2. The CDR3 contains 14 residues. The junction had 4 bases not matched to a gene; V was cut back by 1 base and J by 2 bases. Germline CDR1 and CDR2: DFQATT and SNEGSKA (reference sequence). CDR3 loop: CSARAAGVTYEQYF. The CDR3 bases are TGCAGTGCTAGAGCAGCGGGAGTTACCTACGAGCAGTACTTC.

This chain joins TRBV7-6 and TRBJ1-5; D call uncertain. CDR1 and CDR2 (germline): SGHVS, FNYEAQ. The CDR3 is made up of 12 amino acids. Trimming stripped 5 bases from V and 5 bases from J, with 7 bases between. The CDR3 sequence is CASSSGDQPQHF. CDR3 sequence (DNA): TGTGCCAGCAGCAGTGGGGATCAGCCCCAGCATTTT.

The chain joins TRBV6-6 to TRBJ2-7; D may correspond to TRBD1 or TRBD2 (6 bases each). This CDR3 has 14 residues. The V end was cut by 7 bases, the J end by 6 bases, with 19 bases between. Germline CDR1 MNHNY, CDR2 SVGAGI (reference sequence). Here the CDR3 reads CASTPEIGGPEQYF. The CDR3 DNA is TGTGCCAGCACCCCCGAGATCGGGGGCCCCGAGCAGTACTTC.

The chain's CDR3 is CASSKGGLDSPLHF. CDR3 coding DNA: TGTGCCAGCTCAAAAGGGGGCTTAGATTCACCCCTCCACTTT. The J gene is TRBJ1-6, the V gene TRBV18; TRBD1 agrees at 7 bases. Germline loops: CDR1 KGHSH, CDR2 LQKENI. The CDR3 consists of 14 residues. The V gene end was trimmed by 5 bases and the J gene end by 8 bases; junction bases not matched to a gene: 6.

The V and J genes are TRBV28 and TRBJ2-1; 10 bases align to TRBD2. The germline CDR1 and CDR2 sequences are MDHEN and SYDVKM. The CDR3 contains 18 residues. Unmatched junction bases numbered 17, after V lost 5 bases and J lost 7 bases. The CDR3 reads CASSPPGGLAGVNNEQFF. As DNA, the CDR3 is TGTGCCAGCAGTCCCCCGGGAGGGCTAGCGGGAGTAAATAATGAGCAGTTCTTC.

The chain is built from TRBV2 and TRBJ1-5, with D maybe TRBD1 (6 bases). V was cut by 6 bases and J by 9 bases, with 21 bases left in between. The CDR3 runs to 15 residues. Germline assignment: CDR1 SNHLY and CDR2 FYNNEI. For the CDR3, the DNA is TGTGCCAGCAGGGGGGACACAACGGCGGGATCGCCCCAGCATTTT. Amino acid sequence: CASRGDTTAGSPQHF.

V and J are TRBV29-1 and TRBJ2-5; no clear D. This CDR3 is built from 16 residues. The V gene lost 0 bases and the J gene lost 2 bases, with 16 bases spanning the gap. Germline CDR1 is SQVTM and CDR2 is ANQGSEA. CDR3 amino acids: CSVEDRKATDQETQYF. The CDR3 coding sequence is TGCAGCGTTGAAGATCGAAAGGCTACAGATCAAGAGACCCAGTACTTC.

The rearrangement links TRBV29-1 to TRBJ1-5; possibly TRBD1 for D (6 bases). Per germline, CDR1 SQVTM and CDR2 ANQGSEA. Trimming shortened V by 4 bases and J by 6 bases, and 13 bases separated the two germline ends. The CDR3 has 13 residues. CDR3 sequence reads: CSVVTGSSQPQHF. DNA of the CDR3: TGCAGCGTTGTTACAGGGTCGAGTCAGCCCCAGCATTTT.

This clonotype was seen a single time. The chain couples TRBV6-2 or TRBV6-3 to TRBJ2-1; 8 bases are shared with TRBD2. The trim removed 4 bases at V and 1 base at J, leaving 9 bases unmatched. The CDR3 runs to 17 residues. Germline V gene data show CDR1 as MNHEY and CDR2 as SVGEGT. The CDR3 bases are TGTGCCAGCAGTTCTGTCGGGGGGGCACGATCCTACAATGAGCAGTTCTTC. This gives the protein CASSSVGGARSYNEQFF.

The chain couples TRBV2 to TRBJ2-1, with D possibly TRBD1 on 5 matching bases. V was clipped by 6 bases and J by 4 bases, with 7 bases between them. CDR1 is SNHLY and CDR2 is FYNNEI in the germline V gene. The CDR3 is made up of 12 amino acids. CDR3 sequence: CASRQEYNEQFF. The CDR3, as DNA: TGTGCCAGCAGACAGGAATACAATGAGCAGTTCTTC.

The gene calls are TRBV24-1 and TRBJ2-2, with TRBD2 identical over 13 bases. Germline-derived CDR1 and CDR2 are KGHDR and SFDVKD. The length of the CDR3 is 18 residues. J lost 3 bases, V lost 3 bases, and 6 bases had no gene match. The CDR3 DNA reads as TGTGCCACCAGTGATCCACTAGCGGGAGGGATGCACACCGGGGAGCTGTTTTTT. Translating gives CATSDPLAGGMHTGELFF.

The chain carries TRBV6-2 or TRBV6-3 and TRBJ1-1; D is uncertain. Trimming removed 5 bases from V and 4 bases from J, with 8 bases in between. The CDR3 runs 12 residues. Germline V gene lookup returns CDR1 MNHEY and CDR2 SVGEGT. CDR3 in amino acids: CASSNAITEAFF. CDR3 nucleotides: TGTGCCAGCAGTAACGCGATCACTGAAGCTTTCTTT.

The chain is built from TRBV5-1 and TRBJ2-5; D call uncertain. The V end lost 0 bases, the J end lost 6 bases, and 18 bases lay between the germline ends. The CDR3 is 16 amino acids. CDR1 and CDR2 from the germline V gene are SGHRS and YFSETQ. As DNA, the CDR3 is TGCGCCAGCAGCTTGGAGGGCAGATCTTTCTCGAAGACCCAGTACTTC. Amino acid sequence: CASSLEGRSFSKTQYF. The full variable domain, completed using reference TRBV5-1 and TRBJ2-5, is KAGVTQTPRYLIKTRGQQVTLSCSPISGHRSVSWYQQTPGQGLQFLFEYFSETQRNKGNFPGRFSGRQFSNSRSEMNVSTLELGDSALYLCASSLEGRSFSKTQYFGPGTRLLVL.

CDR3 loop: CASSISGTVGNTIYF. CDR3 DNA: TGTGCCAGCAGCATTTCCGGGACAGTTGGAAACACCATATATTTT. The chain combines TRBV7-2 with TRBJ1-3; 7 bases match TRBD1. The germline V gene encodes CDR1 SGHTA and CDR2 FQGNSA. This CDR3 region has 15 residues. J gave up 3 bases and V 5 bases, and 7 bases lay outside the gene matches.

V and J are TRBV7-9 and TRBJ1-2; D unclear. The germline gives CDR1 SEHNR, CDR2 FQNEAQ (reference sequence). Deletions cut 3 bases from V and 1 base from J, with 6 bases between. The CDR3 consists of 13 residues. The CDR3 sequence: CASSFQDNYGYTF. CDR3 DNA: TGTGCCAGCAGCTTTCAGGATAACTATGGCTACACCTTC.

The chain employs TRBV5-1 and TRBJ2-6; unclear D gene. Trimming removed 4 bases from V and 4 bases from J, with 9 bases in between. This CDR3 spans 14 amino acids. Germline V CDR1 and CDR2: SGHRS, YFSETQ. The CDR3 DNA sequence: TGCGCCAGCAGCACCTCCGACGGGGCCAACGTCCTGACTTTC. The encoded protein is CASSTSDGANVLTF.

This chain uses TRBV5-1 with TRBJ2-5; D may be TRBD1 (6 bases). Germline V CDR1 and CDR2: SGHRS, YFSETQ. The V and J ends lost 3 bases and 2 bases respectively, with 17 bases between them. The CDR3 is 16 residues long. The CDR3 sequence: CASSWSPQGQQETQYF. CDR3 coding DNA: TGCGCCAGCAGCTGGAGCCCCCAAGGACAGCAAGAGACCCAGTACTTC.

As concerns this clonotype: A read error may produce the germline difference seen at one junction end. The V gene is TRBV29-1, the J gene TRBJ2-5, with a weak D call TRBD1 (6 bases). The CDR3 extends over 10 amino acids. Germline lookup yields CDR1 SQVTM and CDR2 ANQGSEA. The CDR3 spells CSVWVQGNTF. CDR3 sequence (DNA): TGCAGCGTGTGGGTGCAGGGGAATACATTC.

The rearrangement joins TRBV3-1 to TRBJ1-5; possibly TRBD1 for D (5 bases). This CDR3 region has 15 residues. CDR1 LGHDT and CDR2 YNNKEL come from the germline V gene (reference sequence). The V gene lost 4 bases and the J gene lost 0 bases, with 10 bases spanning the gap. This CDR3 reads CASSLGGVSNQPQHF. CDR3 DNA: TGTGCCAGCAGCCTCGGGGGGGTTAGCAATCAGCCCCAGCATTTT.

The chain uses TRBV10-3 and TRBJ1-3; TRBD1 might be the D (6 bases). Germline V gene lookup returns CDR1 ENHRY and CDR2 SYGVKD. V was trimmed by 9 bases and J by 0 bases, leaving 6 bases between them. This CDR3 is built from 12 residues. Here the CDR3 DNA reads TGTGCCATAGGGGGCTCTGGAAACACCATATATTTT. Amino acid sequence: CAIGGSGNTIYF.

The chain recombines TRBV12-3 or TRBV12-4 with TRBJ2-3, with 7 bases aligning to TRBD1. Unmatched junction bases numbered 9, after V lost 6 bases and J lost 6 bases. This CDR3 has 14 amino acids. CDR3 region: CASSPNFRGDTQYF. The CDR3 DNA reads TGTGCCAGCAGCCCAAACTTCAGGGGGGATACGCAGTATTTT.

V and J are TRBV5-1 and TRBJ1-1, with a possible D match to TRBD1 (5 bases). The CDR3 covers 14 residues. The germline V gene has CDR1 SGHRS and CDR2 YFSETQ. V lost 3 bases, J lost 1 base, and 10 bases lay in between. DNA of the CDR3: TGCGCCAGCAGCTGGGGGACGGAGAACACTGAAGCTTTCTTT. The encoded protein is CASSWGTENTEAFF.

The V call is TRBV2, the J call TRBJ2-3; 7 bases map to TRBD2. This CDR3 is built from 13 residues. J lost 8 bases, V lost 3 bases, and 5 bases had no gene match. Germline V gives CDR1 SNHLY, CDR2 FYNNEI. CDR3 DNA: TGTGCCAGCAGTGAGCGGGGCGGGGGTACGCAGTATTTT. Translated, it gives CASSERGGGTQYF.

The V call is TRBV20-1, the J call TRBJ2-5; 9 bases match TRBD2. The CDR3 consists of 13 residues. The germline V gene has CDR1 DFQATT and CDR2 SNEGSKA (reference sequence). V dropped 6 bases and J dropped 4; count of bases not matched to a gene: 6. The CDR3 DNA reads TGCAGTGCGGCGGGAGGGCCGGGAGAGACCCAGTACTTC. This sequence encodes CSAAGGPGETQYF.

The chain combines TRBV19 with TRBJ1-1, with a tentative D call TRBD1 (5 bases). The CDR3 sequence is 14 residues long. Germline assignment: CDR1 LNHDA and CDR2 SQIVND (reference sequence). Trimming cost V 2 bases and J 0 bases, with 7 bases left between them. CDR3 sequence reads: CASSIRGLNTEAFF. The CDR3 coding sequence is TGTGCCAGTAGTATACGGGGCCTGAACACTGAAGCTTTCTTT. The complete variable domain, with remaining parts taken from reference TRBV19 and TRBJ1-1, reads DGGITQSPKYLFRKEGQNVTLSCEQNLNHDAMYWYRQDPGQGLRLIYYSQIVNDFQKGDIAEGYSVSREKKESFPLTVTSAQKNPTAFYLCASSIRGLNTEAFFGQGTRLTVV.

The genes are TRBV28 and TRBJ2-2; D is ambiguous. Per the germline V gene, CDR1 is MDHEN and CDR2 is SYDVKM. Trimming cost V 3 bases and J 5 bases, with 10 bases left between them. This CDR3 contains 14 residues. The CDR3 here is CASSFGDRTGELFF. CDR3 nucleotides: TGTGCCAGCAGTTTCGGAGATCGGACCGGGGAGCTGTTTTTT.

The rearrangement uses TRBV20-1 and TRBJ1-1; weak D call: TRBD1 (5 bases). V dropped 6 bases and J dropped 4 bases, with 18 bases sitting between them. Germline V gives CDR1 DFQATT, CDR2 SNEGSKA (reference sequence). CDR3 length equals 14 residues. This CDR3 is CSATFPLRGTEAFF. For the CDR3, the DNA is TGCAGTGCCACCTTCCCTTTGAGGGGCACTGAAGCTTTCTTT.